These 25 T cell receptor beta chains were all obtained from the same sample, sequenced in a study of T cells in Graves' hyperthyroidism and ophthalmopathy. Template material for amplifying TCR beta CDR3 regions consisted of RNA transcripts. First-round RT-PCR with HTBI primers amplified the TCR CDR3 region. One entry per CDR3 protein results from TCRdb running MiXCR on the multiplex PCR reads. Here the sample spans about 360,000 distinct CDR3 sequences, around a sixth being singletons. The specimen sequenced was blood. Every receptor here comes from a woman aged 18-29 years with Graves' hyperthyroidism that later progressed to Graves' ophthalmopathy.

This clonotype has more than one count but fewer than ten. The chain recombines TRBV4-2 with TRBJ2-5, with 8 bases identical to TRBD2. The germline CDR1 and CDR2 sequences are LGHNA and YNFKEQ. Unmatched junction bases numbered 16, after V lost 2 bases and J lost 5 bases. This CDR3 region has 18 residues. Here the CDR3 DNA reads TGTGCCAGCAGCCAAAGGACCTACGCGGGAGGCGCGGAGGAGACCCAGTACTTC. It specifies CASSQRTYAGGAEETQYF.

This chain connects TRBV12-3 or TRBV12-4 to TRBJ2-3, with 13 bases matching TRBD2. This CDR3 region has 16 residues. V lost 7 bases, J lost 2 bases, and 6 bases stayed unmatched. The CDR3 reads CASMGLAGKITDTQYF. Here the CDR3 DNA reads TGTGCCAGCATGGGACTAGCGGGAAAAATCACAGATACGCAGTATTTT.

At least ten counts were recorded for this clonotype. This chain links TRBV12-3 or TRBV12-4 with TRBJ1-1, with a tentative D call TRBD1 (5 bases). V was clipped by 7 bases and J by 0 bases, with 12 bases between them. The CDR3 sequence is 14 residues long. Here the CDR3 reads CASTPGRMNTEAFF. CDR3 in DNA: TGTGCCAGCACCCCGGGACGGATGAACACTGAAGCTTTCTTT.

The chain links TRBV4-3 to TRBJ1-6; a possible D gene is TRBD1 (6 bases). This CDR3 comprises 18 residues. With 0 bases removed from V and 7 bases from J, the gap between germline ends came to 19 bases. CDR1 and CDR2 (germline): LGHNA, YSLEER. The CDR3 region has the DNA TGCGCCAGCAGCCAAGAGGTACTAAGAACAGGGTTCAATTCACCCCTCCACTTT. It encodes CASSQEVLRTGFNSPLHF.

This clonotype came up many times. This chain uses TRBV11-2 with TRBJ2-7; 11 positions agree with TRBD2. After removal of 1 base from V and 1 base from J, the junction contained 6 bases not matched to a gene. CDR1 SGHAT and CDR2 FQNNGV come from the germline V gene. This CDR3 contains 17 residues. The CDR3 protein is CASSLAVASGRSYEQYF. The CDR3 nucleotides are TGTGCCAGCAGCTTAGCAGTCGCTAGCGGGAGGTCCTACGAGCAGTACTTC.

In its sample, this clonotype was seen many times. J is TRBJ2-7 and V is TRBV11-2; 7 nucleotides agree with TRBD1. The germline V gene has CDR1 SGHAT and CDR2 FQNNGV. The CDR3 length is 16 residues. J was trimmed by 3 bases and V by 2 bases; bases with no gene match: 10. The CDR3 DNA reads as TGTGCCAGCAGCTTATCCCTCGACAGGGCTAACTACGAGCAGTACTTC. Translated: CASSLSLDRANYEQYF.

V and J are TRBV4-1 and TRBJ2-1; D tentatively reads TRBD1 or TRBD2 (5 bases each). Germline CDR1 MGHRA, CDR2 YSYEKL. This CDR3 spans 18 amino acids. The V and J ends lost 0 bases and 6 bases respectively, with 21 bases between them. The CDR3 loop is CASSQDLGQRQRGNEQFF. For the CDR3, the DNA is TGCGCCAGCAGCCAAGATCTTGGGCAGCGGCAGAGGGGCAATGAGCAGTTCTTC.

This clonotype was found many times. V gene TRBV28 combines with J gene TRBJ2-7; D is undetermined. Germline V gene data show CDR1 as MDHEN and CDR2 as SYDVKM. The CDR3 runs to 14 residues. Trimming took 7 bases from V and 3 from J, leaving 16 bases between them. CDR3 loop: CASTGWESFYEQYF. The CDR3 DNA reads TGTGCCAGCACGGGTTGGGAATCCTTCTACGAGCAGTACTTC.

This clonotype was seen a single time. With a much larger clone just one base away, this may be a read error. The V gene is TRBV28, the J gene TRBJ2-4; D gene ambiguous. This CDR3 is 17 amino acids long. Germline V gene lookup returns CDR1 MDHEN and CDR2 SYDVKM. V was pared by 3 bases and J by 0 bases, with 15 bases between. DNA of the CDR3: TGTGCCAGCAGTTTCACGCGTCGTACAGTAGCCAAAAACATTCAGTACTTC. This gives the protein CASSFTRRTVAKNIQYF.

This clonotype was seen repeatedly, ten times or more. The rearrangement links TRBV19 to TRBJ2-1; D uncertain. V was shortened by 6 bases and J by 5 bases, with 11 bases between the two germline ends. CDR3 length equals 13 residues. CDR1 and CDR2 (germline): LNHDA, SQIVND (reference sequence). The CDR3 loop reads CASSPMVHNEQFF. Here the CDR3 DNA reads TGTGCCAGTAGCCCCATGGTCCACAATGAGCAGTTCTTC.

V usage is TRBV19 and J usage is TRBJ2-1; 9 nucleotides align to TRBD1. Germline trimming cut 5 bases from V and 6 bases from J; bases unmatched to any gene: 5. Germline V gene sequence: CDR1 LNHDA, CDR2 SQIVND (reference sequence). The CDR3 sequence is 14 residues long. This CDR3 reads CASSVGQGSNEQFF. Written as DNA, the CDR3 is TGTGCCAGTAGTGTGGGACAGGGAAGCAATGAGCAGTTCTTC. The full variable domain, in which reference TRBV19 and TRBJ2-1 provide the parts outside the CDR3, is DGGITQSPKYLFRKEGQNVTLSCEQNLNHDAMYWYRQDPGQGLRLIYYSQIVNDFQKGDIAEGYSVSREKKESFPLTVTSAQKNPTAFYLCASSVGQGSNEQFFGPGTRLTVL.

V is TRBV20-1 and J is TRBJ2-1; 13 nucleotides match TRBD2. The CDR3 extends over 16 amino acids. After removal of 3 bases from V and 7 bases from J, the junction contained 9 bases not matched to a gene. Germline-derived CDR1 and CDR2 are DFQATT and SNEGSKA (reference sequence). As DNA, the CDR3 is TGCAGTGCTAGCCGGGGACTAGCGGGACCAGAAAATGAGCAGTTCTTC. It translates to CSASRGLAGPENEQFF.

As concerns this clonotype: Germline and junction disagree at one end, which may indicate a read error. This chain links TRBV6-5 with TRBJ1-4, with TRBD1 as a possible D gene (5 bases). This CDR3 spans 12 amino acids. The V gene's germline CDR1 is MNHEY and CDR2 SVGAGI. CDR3 coding DNA: TGTGCCGGCAGTTACGACGGGGGAAAACTGTTTTTT. Protein: CAGSYDGGKLFF.

This clonotype showed up many times. This chain uses TRBV20-1 with TRBJ2-7, with TRBD2 matching over 8 bases. Germline V gene lookup returns CDR1 DFQATT and CDR2 SNEGSKA (reference sequence). The CDR3 is made up of 16 amino acids. The V gene end was trimmed by 0 bases and the J gene end by 0 bases; junction bases not matched to a gene: 7. CDR3 region: CSARDLAGRSSYEQYF. In DNA, the CDR3 is TGCAGTGCTAGAGATCTAGCGGGCCGCAGCTCCTACGAGCAGTACTTC.

The table lists this clonotype with many counts. The chain uses TRBV5-1 and TRBJ2-1; 10 positions agree with TRBD1. Per germline, CDR1 SGHRS and CDR2 YFSETQ. V lost 4 bases, J lost 10 bases, and 11 bases stayed unmatched. The CDR3 spans 15 residues. CDR3 amino acids: CASSVRGTGASEQFF. As DNA, the CDR3 is TGCGCCAGCAGCGTGAGAGGGACAGGGGCCTCCGAGCAGTTCTTC.

About this clonotype itself: A read error may produce the germline difference seen at one junction end. V usage is TRBV10-3 and J usage is TRBJ2-1, with D possibly being TRBD1 or TRBD2 (5 bases each). Germline V gene data show CDR1 as ENHRY and CDR2 as SYGVKD. There are 13 residues in the CDR3. CDR3 sequence reads: CATSSDSYNEQFF. CDR3 bases: TGTGCCACCAGTAGCGACAGTTACAATGAGCAGTTCTTC.

This clonotype was observed at least ten times. The CDR3: CASSPQGYKWVAGSRETQYF. The CDR3 DNA sequence: TGTGCCAGCTCCCCACAGGGGTATAAGTGGGTAGCGGGATCCCGGGAGACCCAGTACTTC. The chain is built from TRBV6-1 and TRBJ2-5; tentative D call: TRBD2 (8 bases). This CDR3 region has 20 residues. Per the germline V gene, CDR1 is MNHNS and CDR2 is SASEGT. The V and J ends lost 8 bases and 5 bases respectively, with 36 bases between them.

As DNA, the CDR3 is TGTGCCAGTAGTATCGCCCGGACAGGAGGGGCCCGGAATTCACCCCTCCACTTT. Translation gives CASSIARTGGARNSPLHF. V usage is TRBV19 and J usage is TRBJ1-6, with 7 positions matching TRBD1. The CDR3 is 18 amino acids. The germline CDR1 and CDR2 sequences are LNHDA and SQIVND (reference sequence). V shed 3 bases, J shed 7 bases, and the junction held 15 bases outside the gene matches.

The gene calls are TRBV7-9 and TRBJ1-1; TRBD1 matches at 7 bases. Losses at the gene ends were 0 bases for V and 4 bases for J; bases not matched to a gene: 5. CDR1 SEHNR and CDR2 FQNEAQ come from the germline V gene (reference sequence). The CDR3 sequence is 15 residues long. CDR3 DNA: TGTGCCAGCAGCTTAGCGCCCAGGGGGGGCACTGAAGCTTTCTTT. Encoded protein: CASSLAPRGGTEAFF. The complete variable domain, with remaining parts taken from reference TRBV7-9 and TRBJ1-1, reads DTGVSQNPRHKITKRGQNVTFRCDPISEHNRLYWYRQTLGQGPEFLTYFQNEAQLEKSRLLSDRFSAERPKGSFSTLEIQRTEQGDSAMYLCASSLAPRGGTEAFFGQGTRLTVV.

This clonotype has just a few counts. V usage is TRBV27 and J usage is TRBJ1-1, with TRBD1 identical over 9 bases. The CDR3 spans 16 residues. Germline V gene lookup returns CDR1 MNHEY and CDR2 SMNVEV (reference sequence). The V segment lost 0 bases and the J segment 4 bases; nucleotides outside the gene matches: 6. The CDR3 coding sequence is TGTGCCAGCAGTTTATCTATTCGACAGGGGGGCACTGAAGCTTTCTTT. It codes for CASSLSIRQGGTEAFF.

This clonotype was seen ten or more times. The CDR3 loop is CASSPEGNVPQHF. Here the CDR3 DNA reads TGTGCCAGCAGCCCTGAGGGGAATGTGCCCCAGCATTTT. This rearrangement joins TRBV27 to TRBJ1-5, with D possibly TRBD1 on 5 matching bases. Between the trimmed V and J ends, which lost 6 bases and 9 bases, there was a span of 15 bases. The CDR3 is 13 residues long. CDR1 and CDR2 from the germline V gene are MNHEY and SMNVEV (reference sequence).

This clonotype was found a few times. The chain employs TRBV7-9 and TRBJ2-7; D gene uncertain. The CDR3 consists of 14 residues. Germline CDR1 reads SEHNR; CDR2 reads FQNEAQ (reference sequence). Trimming left V 3 bases short and J 0 bases short, with 9 bases between. CDR3 sequence reads: CASSLSQASYEQYF. CDR3 DNA sequence: TGTGCCAGCAGCTTGAGCCAGGCCTCCTACGAGCAGTACTTC.

This clonotype has a count of ten or more. The chain couples TRBV7-9 to TRBJ1-2; D gene unclear. The CDR3 runs to 14 residues. CDR1 and CDR2 (germline): SEHNR, FQNEAQ (reference sequence). Trimming pared 3 bases from V and 2 bases from J, leaving 10 bases between. This CDR3 reads CASSFTDPNYGYTF. The CDR3 DNA sequence: TGTGCCAGCAGCTTCACCGACCCCAACTATGGCTACACCTTC.

V is TRBV11-2 and J is TRBJ2-6; 10 bases align to TRBD2. In germline, CDR1 is SGHAT, CDR2 FQNNGV. The V segment lost 5 bases and the J segment 3 bases; nucleotides outside the gene matches: 10. This CDR3 contains 18 residues. CDR3 sequence: CASSPAPSGRGGANVLTF. CDR3 nucleotide sequence: TGTGCCAGCAGCCCAGCCCCTAGCGGGAGAGGTGGGGCCAACGTCCTGACTTTC.

Many counts were recorded for this clonotype. The chain is built from TRBV30 and TRBJ2-1, with no clear D. This CDR3 region has 13 residues. Looked up from germline, CDR1 is GTSNPN and CDR2 is SVGIG (reference sequence). Trimming stripped 4 bases from V and 2 bases from J, with 9 bases between. Written as DNA, the CDR3 is TGTGCCTGGACGGACGAAACCTACAATGAGCAGTTCTTC. It codes for CAWTDETYNEQFF.